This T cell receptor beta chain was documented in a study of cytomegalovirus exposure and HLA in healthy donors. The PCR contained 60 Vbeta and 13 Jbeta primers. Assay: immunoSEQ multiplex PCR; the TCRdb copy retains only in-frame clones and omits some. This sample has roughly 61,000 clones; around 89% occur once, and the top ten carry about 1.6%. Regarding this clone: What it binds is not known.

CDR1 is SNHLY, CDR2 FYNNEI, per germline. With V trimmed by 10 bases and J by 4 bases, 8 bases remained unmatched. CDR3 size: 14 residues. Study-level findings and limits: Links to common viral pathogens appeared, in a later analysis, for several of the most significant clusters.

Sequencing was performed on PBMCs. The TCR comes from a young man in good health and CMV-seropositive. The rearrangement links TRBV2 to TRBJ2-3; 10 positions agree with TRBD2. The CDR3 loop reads CATSLAGDADTQYF. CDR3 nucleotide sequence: TGTGCCACCTCTCTAGCGGGAGATGCAGATACGCAGTATTTT.